The clone carrying this TCR beta chain was picked up one time. Authors' methods: Nucleated cell counts were estimated from reference gene primer amplification. TCRdb keeps only in-frame clones here, not all; method: immunoSEQ multiplex PCR. The V and J calls and clone size are taken from that table; D and trimming were inferred from the DNA. The sample lists hundreds of thousands of clones; approximately 87% were seen once. This sample stems from a study of blood T cell repertoires in COVID-19. Overall study: Material from acute and convalescent COVID-19 was sourced from the United States, Italy and Spain. Sample material is recorded as cDNA or gDNA derived from T cells, B-cell-depleted T cells, or PBMCs.

The CDR3 loop spans 16 amino acids. Trimming removed 4 bases from V and 3 bases from J; junction bases left unmatched: 6. CDR1 is SGHNT and CDR2 is YYREEE in the germline V gene (reference sequence). The chain combines TRBV5-4 with TRBJ2-2, with 10 bases lining up with TRBD2. The sample comprised peripheral blood. The receptor's source is a man between 60 and 75 years old who had recovered from COVID-19. This CDR3 is CASSTWTSGYTGELFF. CDR3 bases: TGTGCCAGCAGCACCTGGACTAGCGGCTACACCGGGGAGCTGTTTTTT.